A single TCR beta chain is shown here with its context. As yet, its antigen is unknown. This sample was taken from a study of cytomegalovirus exposure and HLA in healthy donors. For the study at large: HLA-typed donors were the source of approximately 86 million unique TCRs held in an early data release.

Primers for the PCR totalled 60 Vbeta and 13 Jbeta. In the original workflow: In a later analysis, of around 85 million unique beta chains, approximately 10 million appeared in at least two donors. TCRdb's table, derived via immunoSEQ multiplex PCR, lists solely in-frame clones and lacks some. V and J calls and clone size follow that table, whereas D and trimming were derived from the DNA. Found here are about 110,000 clones, 70% to 85% of them singletons; the top ten hold around 2.5%. Whole-study results and caveats: 164 TCR beta chains were listed as cytomegalovirus-associated. The authors later found TCR association rates varying by HLA locus, with DRB1 most and HLA-C fewest.

Sequenced sample: PBMCs. The clonotype originates from a woman aged 18-29 years in good health and CMV-seronegative.

In DNA, the CDR3 is TGTGCCAGCAGACCGGGGAGGTGGGGCACTGAAGCTTTCTTT. Amino acids: CASRPGRWGTEAFF. The chain links TRBV27 to TRBJ1-1, with unresolved D. From germline, CDR1 is MNHEY and CDR2 SMNVEV (reference sequence). The CDR3 spans 14 residues. V was trimmed by 6 bases and J by 4 bases, leaving 15 bases between them.